This TCR beta chain was recovered during a study of shared clonotypes between healthy human individuals. Study-wide context: Plates per donor: three CD4 naive, three CD4 memory, two CD8 naive, one CD8 memory.

Germline loops: CDR1 SGDLS, CDR2 YYNGEE. Trimming took 0 bases from V and 3 from J; bases not matched to a gene: 13. The CDR3 has 19 amino acids. The table came from immunoSEQ multiplex PCR; TCRdb's copy has only in-frame clones and leaves some out. The sample lists roughly 2 million clones; 85% to 95% were seen once. The sequenced sample was naive CD4+ T cells sorted from blood. The subset denotes: CD45RA+ positively selected. The chain couples TRBV9 to TRBJ2-1; the match to TRBD2 covers 9 bases. The receptor was derived from a man younger than 30 in good health. The CDR3 sequence: CASSVVGSGSSPSYNEQFF. DNA for the CDR3: TGTGCCAGCAGCGTAGTCGGTAGCGGGAGTTCTCCCAGCTACAATGAGCAGTTCTTC.